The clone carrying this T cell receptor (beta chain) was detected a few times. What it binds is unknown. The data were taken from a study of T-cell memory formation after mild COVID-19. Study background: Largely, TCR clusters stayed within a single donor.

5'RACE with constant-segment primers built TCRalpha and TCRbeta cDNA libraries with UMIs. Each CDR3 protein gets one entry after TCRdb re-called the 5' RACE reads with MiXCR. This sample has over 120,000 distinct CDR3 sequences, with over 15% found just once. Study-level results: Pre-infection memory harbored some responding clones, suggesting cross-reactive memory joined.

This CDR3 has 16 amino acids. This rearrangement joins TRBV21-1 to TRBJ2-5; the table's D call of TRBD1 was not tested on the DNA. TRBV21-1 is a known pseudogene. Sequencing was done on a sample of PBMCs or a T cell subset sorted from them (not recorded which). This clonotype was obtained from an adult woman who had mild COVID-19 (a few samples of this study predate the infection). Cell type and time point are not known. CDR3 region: CASSKGAGQLQETQYF. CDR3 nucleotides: TGTGCCAGCAGCAAGGGCGCGGGACAGCTCCAAGAGACCCAGTACTTC.